This passage covers 5 T cell receptor beta chains from one sample sequenced in a study of T cell changes during pregnancy in multiple sclerosis. Clones were sequenced by immunoSEQ multiplex PCR, and TCRdb holds only the in-frame ones, with some missing. The data show tens of thousands of clones, around 90% seen once. Sample: CD4+ T cells from peripheral blood mononuclear cells, taken in the third trimester of pregnancy. Receptors originate from a female donor in good health, enrolled as a control in a pregnancy study.

This clone was seen only once. This chain links TRBV4-3 with TRBJ1-1, with D unresolved. The CDR3 loop spans 16 amino acids. The V gene's germline CDR1 is LGHNA and CDR2 YSLEER. Trimming cost V 0 bases and J 0 bases, with 11 bases left between them. This chain's CDR3 is CASSQDSAVLNTEAFF. The CDR3 DNA sequence: TGCGCCAGCAGCCAAGATTCCGCGGTCCTGAACACTGAAGCTTTCTTT.

This clone was seen a single time. The V call is TRBV6-6, the J call TRBJ1-5; possibly TRBD1 for D (5 bases). Germline V gene sequence: CDR1 MNHNY, CDR2 SVGAGI (reference sequence). The CDR3 loop spans 16 amino acids. Trimming left V 0 bases short and J 2 bases short, with 11 bases between. The CDR3 protein is CASSYSGQGGNQPQHF. The CDR3 DNA sequence: TGTGCCAGCAGTTACTCGGGGCAGGGTGGCAATCAGCCCCAGCATTTT.

The rearrangement joins TRBV7-2 to TRBJ2-7, with a tentative D call TRBD1 (5 bases). The CDR3 has 15 residues. Germline V lookup: CDR1 SGHTA, CDR2 FQGNSA. Trimming removed 3 bases at V and 3 bases at J, with 15 bases between. CDR3 sequence (DNA): TGTGCCAGCAGCTTTACGACAGAGTTAAACTACGAGCAGTACTTC. Amino acids: CASSFTTELNYEQYF.

The gene calls are TRBV9 and TRBJ2-7, with D possibly matching TRBD2 (7 bases). The V and J ends lost 8 bases and 2 bases respectively, with 14 bases between them. CDR3 length: 13 amino acids. The germline gives CDR1 SGDLS, CDR2 YYNGEE. This chain's CDR3 is CARGGGRAYEQYF. CDR3 DNA sequence: TGTGCCAGAGGGGGGGGGCGAGCCTACGAGCAGTACTTC.

This clone has only one observation. CDR3 residues: CASSWGGVVTEAFF. DNA of the CDR3: TGTGCCAGCAGCTGGGGAGGGGTCGTCACTGAAGCTTTCTTT. The rearrangement links TRBV5-6 to TRBJ1-1, with D tentatively TRBD1 (5 bases). The germline V and J ends were trimmed by 3 bases and 4 bases, with 13 bases remaining between them. The length of the CDR3 is 14 residues. The germline gives CDR1 SGHDT, CDR2 YYEEEE.